This T cell receptor beta chain was found in a study of T cells in Graves' hyperthyroidism and ophthalmopathy. About the research overall: Before treatment of any kind, peripheral blood was taken at initial diagnosis.

TCR beta CDR3 regions were amplified from RNA transcripts. The TCR CDR3 first-round RT-PCR relied on the HTBI primer set. TCRdb re-derived calls from the multiplex PCR reads in MiXCR, one entry per CDR3 protein. Seen here are fewer than 300,000 distinct CDR3 sequences, nearly 15% observed once, and the top ten hold 30%. Looked up from germline, CDR1 is MDHEN and CDR2 is SYDVKM. The CDR3 contains 15 residues. Trimming shortened V by 5 bases and J by 0 bases, and 11 bases separated the two germline ends. The sample holds many counts of this clonotype. Blood was obtained at the first hyperthyroidism diagnosis, which preceded any ophthalmopathy symptoms. Using 9.5 to 10 ml of fresh peripheral blood, PBMCs were prepared.

The TCR comes from a woman in her 50s with Graves' hyperthyroidism that later progressed to Graves' ophthalmopathy. Sequencing input: blood. The gene calls are TRBV28 and TRBJ2-4; D call uncertain. CDR3 in amino acids: CASSVLQRAKNIQYF. The CDR3 bases are TGTGCCAGCAGTGTCCTCCAGAGAGCCAAAAACATTCAGTACTTC.